The next 7 T cell receptor beta chains were all read from a single sample in a study of CD8 T cells in ankylosing spondylitis. Whole-study findings and limits: For ankylosing spondylitis blood, a TCR beta motif of eight or nine highly homologous variants appeared characteristic.

MiXCR was run by TCRdb on the 5' RACE reads, yielding one entry per CDR3 protein. The sample comprises approximately 500,000 distinct CDR3 sequences, approximately 12% of which are singletons, and approximately 6.3% rests with the top ten. Antigens of these TCRs are unknown. Material for sequencing was blood, either unsorted or a sorted T cell fraction (not recorded which). The receptor source for this set is a male donor with ankylosing spondylitis.

The gene calls are TRBV20-1 and TRBJ2-3, with a weak D call TRBD2 (6 bases). This CDR3 spans 15 amino acids. The germline V and J ends were trimmed by 0 bases and 1 base, with 11 bases remaining between them. Germline assignment: CDR1 DFQATT and CDR2 SNEGSKA (reference sequence). The CDR3 spells CSARDDRGGTDTQYF. CDR3 coding DNA: TGCAGTGCTAGAGATGACCGCGGGGGCACAGATACGCAGTATTTT.

The table lists this clonotype with a few counts. The rearrangement links TRBV28 to TRBJ2-7; possible D gene TRBD1, 5 bases. The length of the CDR3 is 16 residues. Deletions cut 3 bases from V and 2 bases from J, with 17 bases between. CDR1 and CDR2 (germline): MDHEN, SYDVKM. In nucleotides, the CDR3 is TGTGCCAGCAGTTTTACGGTACATAAGGGGACCTACGAGCAGTACGTC. This codes for CASSFTVHKGTYEQYV.

V gene TRBV12-3 or TRBV12-4 combines with J gene TRBJ1-1, with D possibly being TRBD1 (5 bases). The CDR3 has 12 residues. V was pared by 7 bases and J by 4 bases, with 10 bases between. The CDR3 reads CASTRAGTEAFF. CDR3 in DNA: TGTGCCAGCACCAGGGCTGGCACTGAAGCTTTCTTT.

This chain links TRBV6-5 with TRBJ2-6; no clear D. The CDR3 loop spans 17 amino acids. V was cut by 4 bases and J by 0 bases, with 13 bases left in between. Germline V CDR1 and CDR2: MNHEY, SVGAGI. CDR3 nucleotide sequence: TGTGCCAGCAGTTCCACCGGGCAAGCCTCTGGGGCCAACGTCCTGACTTTC. Translated, it gives CASSSTGQASGANVLTF.

V usage is TRBV12-3 or TRBV12-4 and J usage is TRBJ2-1, with a weak D call TRBD2 (7 bases). The CDR3 has 14 residues. V was trimmed by 6 bases and J by 8 bases, leaving 17 bases between them. DNA for the CDR3: TGTGCCAGCAGATATAGGGGAGGGGGGCATGAGCAGTTCTTC. Translating it yields CASRYRGGGHEQFF.

This clonotype turned up a few times. V usage is TRBV3-1 and J usage is TRBJ2-2; 7 bases align to TRBD2. The germline V gene encodes CDR1 LGHDT and CDR2 YNNKEL (reference sequence). The CDR3 extends over 14 amino acids. V trimming: 4 bases; J trimming: 6 bases; junction bases outside the gene matches: 5. CDR3 protein: CASSPGAGAGELFF. As DNA, the CDR3 is TGTGCCAGCAGCCCCGGTGCGGGAGCCGGGGAGCTGTTTTTT.

Of note for this clonotype: A read error is likely, as this CDR3 ends without the conserved phenylalanine or tryptophan. This rearrangement joins TRBV12-3 or TRBV12-4 to TRBJ2-5; 9 bases align to TRBD1. This CDR3 contains 15 residues. V lost 5 bases to trimming and J lost 5 bases; unmatched junction nucleotides: 9. CDR3 in amino acids: CASSTWTGAGETQYL. In DNA form, the CDR3 reads TGTGCCAGCAGTACCTGGACAGGGGCCGGCGAGACCCAGTACCTC.